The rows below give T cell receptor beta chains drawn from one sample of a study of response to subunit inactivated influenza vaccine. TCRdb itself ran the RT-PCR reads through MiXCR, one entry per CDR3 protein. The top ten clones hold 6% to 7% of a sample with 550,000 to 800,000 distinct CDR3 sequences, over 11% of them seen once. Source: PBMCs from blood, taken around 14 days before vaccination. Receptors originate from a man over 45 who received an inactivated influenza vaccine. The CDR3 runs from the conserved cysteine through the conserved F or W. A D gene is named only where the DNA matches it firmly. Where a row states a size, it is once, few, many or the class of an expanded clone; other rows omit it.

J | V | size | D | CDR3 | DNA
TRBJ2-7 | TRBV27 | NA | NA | CASRASGVGEQYF | TGTGCCAGCCGAGCCTCGGGGGTTGGGGAGCAGTACTTC
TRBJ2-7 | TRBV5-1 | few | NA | CASSLDYSVSEQYF | TGCGCCAGCAGCTTGGATTACTCGGTTAGCGAGCAGTACTTC
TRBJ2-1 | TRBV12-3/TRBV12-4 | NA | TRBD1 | CASSPGQGINEQFF | TGTGCCAGCAGCCCCGGACAGGGGATTAATGAGCAGTTCTTC
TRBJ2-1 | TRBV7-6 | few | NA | CASSQPGLAYNEQFF | TGTGCCAGCAGCCAACCGGGACTCGCATACAATGAGCAGTTCTTC
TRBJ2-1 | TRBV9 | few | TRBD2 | CASSVLGRASYNEQFF | TGTGCCAGCAGCGTACTCGGGAGGGCCTCCTACAATGAGCAGTTCTTC
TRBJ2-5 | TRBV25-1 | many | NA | CASTAPGGTQYF | TGTGCCAGCACCGCACCCGGGGGCACCCAGTACTTC
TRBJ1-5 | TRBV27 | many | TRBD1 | CASSTTTGAPLNQPQHF | TGTGCCAGCAGTACCACGACAGGGGCGCCGCTAAATCAGCCCCAGCATTTT
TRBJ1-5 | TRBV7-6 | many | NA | CASSLQQGENQPQHF | TGTGCCAGCAGCTTACAGCAGGGAGAGAATCAGCCCCAGCATTTT
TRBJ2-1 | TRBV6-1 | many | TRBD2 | CASGLAPYNEQFF | TGTGCCAGCGGACTAGCGCCTTACAATGAGCAGTTCTTC
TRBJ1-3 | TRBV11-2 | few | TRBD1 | CASSPWTGVGNTIYF | TGTGCCAGCAGCCCATGGACAGGGGTAGGAAACACCATATATTTT
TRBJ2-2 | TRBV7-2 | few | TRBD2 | CASSLSGGPNTGELFF | TGTGCCAGCAGCTTAAGCGGGGGGCCTAACACCGGGGAGCTGTTTTTT
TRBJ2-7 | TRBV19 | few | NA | CASMYGGEQYF | TGTGCCAGTATGTATGGAGGCGAGCAGTACTTC
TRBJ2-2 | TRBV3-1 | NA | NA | CASSQDGRRRTGELFF | TGTGCCAGCAGCCAAGATGGGAGGAGACGCACCGGGGAGCTGTTTTTT
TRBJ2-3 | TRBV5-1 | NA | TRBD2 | CASSFSGGISTDTQYF | TGCGCCAGCAGCTTCAGCGGGGGAATAAGCACAGATACGCAGTATTTT
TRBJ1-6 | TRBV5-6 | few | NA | CASSFTRHVYNSPLHF | TGTGCCAGCAGCTTTACAAGACATGTTTATAATTCACCCCTCCACTTT
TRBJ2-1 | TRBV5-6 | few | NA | CASSRPRIWHEQFF | TGTGCCAGCAGCCGGCCCCGAATCTGGCATGAGCAGTTCTTC
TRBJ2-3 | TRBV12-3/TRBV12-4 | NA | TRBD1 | CASKTGEDTPYF | TGTGCCAGCAAAACAGGGGAAGATACGCCGTATTTT
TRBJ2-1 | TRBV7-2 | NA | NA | CASSSTGGNYNEQFF | TGTGCCAGCAGCAGTACGGGGGGCAACTACAATGAGCAGTTCTTC
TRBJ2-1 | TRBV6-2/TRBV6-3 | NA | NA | CASTWTAWERYNEQFF | TGTGCCAGCACTTGGACAGCCTGGGAACGATACAATGAGCAGTTCTTC
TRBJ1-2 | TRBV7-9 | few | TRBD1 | CASSQGEGGAGGYTF | TGTGCCAGCAGCCAGGGCGAAGGGGGCGCCGGGGGCTACACCTTC
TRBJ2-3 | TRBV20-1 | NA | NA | CSTRRPVFSTDTQYF | TGCAGTACTAGACGTCCTGTCTTTAGCACAGATACGCAGTATTTT
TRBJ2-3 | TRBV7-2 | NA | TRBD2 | CASSLARGTSLSSTDTQYF | TGTGCCAGCAGCTTAGCCCGCGGGACTAGCCTATCTAGCACAGATACGCAGTATTTT
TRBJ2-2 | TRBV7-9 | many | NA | CASSTTKRTSMAGELFF | TGTGCCAGCAGCACTACGAAGCGGACCTCCATGGCCGGGGAGCTGTTTTTT
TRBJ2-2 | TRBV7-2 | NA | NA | CASSADRGELFF | TGTGCCAGCAGCGCGGACCGCGGGGAGCTGTTTTTT
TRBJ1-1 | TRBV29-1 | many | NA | CSGGDRENTEAFF | TGCAGCGGGGGGGACCGAGAGAACACTGAAGCTTTCTTT
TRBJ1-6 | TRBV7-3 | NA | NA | CASSTGPNSPLHF | TGTGCCAGCAGCACGGGGCCCAATTCACCCCTCCACTTT
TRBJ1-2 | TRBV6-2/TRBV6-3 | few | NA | CASRPTVYGYTF | TGTGCCAGCAGACCTACAGTCTATGGCTACACCTTC
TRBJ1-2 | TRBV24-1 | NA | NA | CATSDFGGSPYGYTF | TGTGCCACCAGTGATTTTGGCGGATCTCCGTATGGCTACACCTTC
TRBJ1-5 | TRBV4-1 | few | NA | CASSHGRGPQHF | TGCGCCAGCAGCCACGGGAGGGGGCCCCAGCATTTT
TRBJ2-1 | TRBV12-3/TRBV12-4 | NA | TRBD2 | CASRPPSGRVHGNEQFF | TGTGCCAGCAGGCCCCCTAGCGGGAGAGTACACGGCAATGAGCAGTTCTTC
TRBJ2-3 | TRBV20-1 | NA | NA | CSARDFSGDGTQYF | TGCAGTGCTAGAGATTTTAGTGGTGATGGTACGCAGTATTTT
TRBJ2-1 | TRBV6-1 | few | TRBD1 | CASTAGTASYNEQFF | TGTGCCAGCACCGCCGGGACAGCCTCCTACAATGAGCAGTTCTTC
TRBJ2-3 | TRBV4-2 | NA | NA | CASSQYRQGDSTDTQYF | TGTGCCAGCAGCCAATATCGTCAGGGTGACAGCACAGATACGCAGTATTTT
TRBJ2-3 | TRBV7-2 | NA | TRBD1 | CASSIAEGAGDTQYF | TGTGCCAGCAGCATAGCAGAGGGGGCCGGAGATACGCAGTATTTT
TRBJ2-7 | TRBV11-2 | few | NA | CASSPRGGLGEQYF | TGTGCCAGCAGCCCCAGGGGGGGGCTGGGTGAGCAGTACTTC
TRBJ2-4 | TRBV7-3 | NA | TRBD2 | CASSLYGRLAGGEVGKNIQYF | TGTGCCAGCAGCTTATACGGAAGACTAGCGGGGGGCGAGGTTGGCAAAAACATTCAGTACTTC
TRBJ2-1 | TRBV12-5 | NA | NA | CASGLSSRYNEQFF | TGTGCTAGTGGTTTGTCCTCCAGGTACAATGAGCAGTTCTTC
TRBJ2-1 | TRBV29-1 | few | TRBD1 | CSAEVWDRSYNEQFF | TGCAGCGCTGAGGTCTGGGACAGATCTTACAATGAGCAGTTCTTC
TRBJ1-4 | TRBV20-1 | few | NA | CSARSTAFSNEKLFF | TGCAGTGCTAGAAGTACAGCCTTTTCTAATGAAAAACTGTTTTTT
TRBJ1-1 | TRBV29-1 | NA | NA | CSASTNTEAFF | TGCAGCGCTAGCACGAACACTGAAGCTTTCTTT
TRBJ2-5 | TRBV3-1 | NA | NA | CASSQGTPQETQYF | TGTGCCAGCAGCCAAGGGACCCCTCAAGAGACCCAGTACTTC
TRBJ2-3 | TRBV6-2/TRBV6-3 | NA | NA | CASSYWGSRGDTQYF | TGTGCCAGCAGTTATTGGGGGAGCAGGGGAGATACGCAGTATTTT
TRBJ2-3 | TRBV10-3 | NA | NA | CAIRGTASTDTQYF | TGTGCCATCAGGGGGACGGCTAGCACAGATACGCAGTATTTT
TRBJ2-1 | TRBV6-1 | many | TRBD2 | CASGGLAEFDEQFF | TGTGCCAGCGGGGGACTAGCTGAGTTCGATGAGCAGTTCTTC
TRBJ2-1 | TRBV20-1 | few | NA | CSAGITGANNEQFF | TGCAGTGCCGGAATAACGGGGGCAAACAATGAGCAGTTCTTC
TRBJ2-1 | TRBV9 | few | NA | CASSVEGNRYYNEQFF | TGTGCCAGCAGCGTAGAAGGGAACAGATACTACAATGAGCAGTTCTTC
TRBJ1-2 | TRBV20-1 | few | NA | CSARIDRNYGYTF | TGCAGTGCTAGGATTGACAGGAACTATGGCTACACCTTC
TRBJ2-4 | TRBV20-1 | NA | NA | CSAPKVGENIQYF | TGCAGTGCTCCCAAGGTGGGAGAAAACATTCAGTACTTC
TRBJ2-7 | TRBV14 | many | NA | CASSHHSGPDSYEQYF | TGTGCCAGCAGCCACCACTCGGGACCAGACTCCTACGAGCAGTACTTC